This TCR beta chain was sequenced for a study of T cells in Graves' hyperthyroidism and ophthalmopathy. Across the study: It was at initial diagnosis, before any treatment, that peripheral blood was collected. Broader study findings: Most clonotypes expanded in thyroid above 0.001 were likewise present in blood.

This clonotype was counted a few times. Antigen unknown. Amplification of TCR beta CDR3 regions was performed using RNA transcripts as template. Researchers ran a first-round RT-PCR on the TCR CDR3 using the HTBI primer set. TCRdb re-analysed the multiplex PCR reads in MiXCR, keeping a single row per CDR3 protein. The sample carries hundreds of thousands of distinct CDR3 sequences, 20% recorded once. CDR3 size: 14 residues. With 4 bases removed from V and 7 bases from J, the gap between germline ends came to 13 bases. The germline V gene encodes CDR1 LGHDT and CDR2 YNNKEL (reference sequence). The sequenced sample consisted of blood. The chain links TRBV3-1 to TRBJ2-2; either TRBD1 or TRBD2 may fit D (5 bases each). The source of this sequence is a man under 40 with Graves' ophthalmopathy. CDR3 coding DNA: TGTGCCAGCAGCCGGATGGGACGGAACGGGGAGCTGTTTTTT. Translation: CASSRMGRNGELFF.